This TCR beta chain is drawn from a study of T cell responses to AZD1222 COVID-19 vaccine (dated by TCRdb to the early 2020s). Broadly, across the study: Because spike-specific TCR depth and breadth did not differ between the two schedules, AZD1222 recipients who got a second dose at roughly 4 weeks were pooled with those who got a second dose at roughly 12 weeks. A total of under 250 trial participants underwent TCR sequencing, of whom around 210 had received two doses of AZD1222 and approximately 25 had received two doses of the MenACWY control vaccine. Trial participants were enrolled by age into 18-55, 56-69 and 70-plus year subgroups, with around 150, 28 and 57 TCR-sequenced participants respectively. What the study reported, not specific to this receptor: Participants were mostly white British, with more females than males. The authors suggested clonal diversity may have been underestimated. CD4 TCRs associated with the vaccine covered the entire spike protein, and the dominant responses were in regions 160-218 and 743-854. Conclusions about previously exposed vaccinees were limited because only six AZD1222 recipients were SARS-CoV-2 seropositive at baseline. Because no day 14 peak-response samples were available, the repertoires could be characterized only after the peak T cell response. After two AZD1222 doses, spike-specific TCR breadth and depth were significantly higher than at day 0 and than in MenACWY recipients. In the small 56-69-year group, the increase in depth fell short of significance, most likely because of low power. Reportedly, close to half of the unique spike-specific TCRs recognized epitopes lying outside the regions that are mutated in the B.1.351 and B.1.1.7 variants.

The CDR3 contains 17 residues, cysteine and phenylalanine counted. Only the CDR3 DNA is retained, 51 bases long and in frame from the first base. From V the trimming removes 5 bases and from J it removes 3 bases, while the gene matches leave 14 bases of the junction unaccounted for. From the germline V gene (reference sequence), CDR1 is SEHNR and CDR2 is FQNEAQ. The time point label here, explained by the study, means: baseline before first vaccination. The vaccinee samples were drawn from two UK trials, COV001 and COV002, one of which was a single-blind randomized controlled phase 2/3 trial testing AZD1222 (ChAdOx1 nCoV-19) in healthy adults. For TCRbeta chain sequencing, PBMC samples were collected from trial participants at day 0 and at day 28 after the second dose. As for this clone: This clone's antigen is unknown. Per-base qualities were not stored, and no clone one base away is much larger.

The CDR3 regions of human TCRbeta chains were subjected to immunosequencing. Per the source publication's procedure: Repertoire TCRs were checked for matches against a reference library of SARS-CoV-2-specific TCRs that had been generated using the MIRA antigen-specificity platform. Breadth was defined as the fraction of unique TCRs that were SARS-CoV-2-associated. Depth was defined as the fraction of total T cells that were SARS-CoV-2-associated. Using the MIRA data, each spike-specific TCR was assigned both to the spike region to which the TCR was reactive and to a CD4 or CD8 class. Log10-transformed breadth and depth values were compared by one-way ANOVA with Sidak's multiple comparisons tests. TCRdb took this table from immuneACCESS and kept in-frame rearrangements with V and J called. Such tables lack part of the clones; where checked against another copy, unresolved V genes explain under half of the gap, and the rest is unexplained. V, J and clone size are those of that table, while D and trimming were read from the DNA. The sample profile shows approximately 130,000 clones; 90% to 95% of them were found once. The ten largest clones take up about 3% of the sample.

The origin of this receptor is an adult in good health. The chain is made from TRBV7-9 and TRBJ1-2; TRBD1 lines up with 8 middle nucleotides. The sequencing here drew on peripheral blood, taken on day 0 of AZD1222 vaccination. The encoded CDR3 is CASSAGTGFLAHYGYTF. In nucleotide form, the sequence is TGTGCCAGCAGCGCCGGGACAGGTTTTCTGGCCCACTATGGCTACACCTTC.